Sequencing of this T cell receptor (beta chain) was carried out in a study of cytomegalovirus exposure and HLA in healthy donors. The study ran its PCR with 60 Vbeta and 13 Jbeta primers. Sequenced by immunoSEQ multiplex PCR; TCRdb stores in-frame clones only, minus some. The sample carries 150,000 to 200,000 clones, over 60% recorded once. This clone showed up just once. The source material was PBMCs. The TCR was taken from a woman aged 35 to 49 in good health and CMV-seronegative.

The DNA of the CDR3 is TGTGCCAGCAGCTCTTGGGGCCTAGCGGGAGGGTTTGGGGCCAACGTCCTGACTTTC. This codes for CASSSWGLAGGFGANVLTF. This rearrangement joins TRBV5-4 to TRBJ2-6, with 12 bases matching TRBD2. The CDR3 covers 19 residues. With V trimmed by 3 bases and J by 3 bases, 10 bases remained unmatched. The V gene's germline CDR1 is SGHNT and CDR2 YYREEE (reference sequence).